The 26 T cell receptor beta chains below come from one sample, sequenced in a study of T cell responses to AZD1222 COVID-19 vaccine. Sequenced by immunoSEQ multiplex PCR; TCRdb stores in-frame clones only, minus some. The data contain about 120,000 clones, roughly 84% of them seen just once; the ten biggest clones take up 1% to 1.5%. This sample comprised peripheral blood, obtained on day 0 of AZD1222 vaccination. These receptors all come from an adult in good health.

In DNA, the CDR3 is TGTGCCAGCAGTTCACAGGGAGCCAAAAACATTCAGTACTTC. Encoded protein: CASSSQGAKNIQYF. V usage is TRBV2 and J usage is TRBJ2-4, with a weak D call TRBD1 (6 bases). CDR3 length equals 14 residues. Germline V CDR1 and CDR2: SNHLY, FYNNEI. Between the trimmed V and J ends, which lost 5 bases and 0 bases, there was a span of 8 bases.

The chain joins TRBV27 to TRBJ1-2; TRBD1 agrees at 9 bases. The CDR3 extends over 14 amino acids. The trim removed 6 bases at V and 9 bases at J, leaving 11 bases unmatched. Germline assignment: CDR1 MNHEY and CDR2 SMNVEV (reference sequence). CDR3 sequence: CASRPLGQGKRYTF. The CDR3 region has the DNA TGTGCCAGCAGGCCGTTGGGACAGGGTAAACGCTACACCTTC.

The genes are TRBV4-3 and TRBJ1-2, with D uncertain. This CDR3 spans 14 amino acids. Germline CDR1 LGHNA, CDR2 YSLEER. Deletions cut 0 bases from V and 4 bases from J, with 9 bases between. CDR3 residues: CASSQDILTYGYTF. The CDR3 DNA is TGCGCCAGCAGCCAAGATATTCTCACCTATGGCTACACCTTC.

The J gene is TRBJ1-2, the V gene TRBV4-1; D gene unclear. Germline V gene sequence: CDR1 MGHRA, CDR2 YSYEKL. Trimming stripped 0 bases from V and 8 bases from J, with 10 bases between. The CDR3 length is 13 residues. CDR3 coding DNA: TGCGCCAGCAGCCAAGAACGGGGTCGCGGCTACACCTTC. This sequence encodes CASSQERGRGYTF.

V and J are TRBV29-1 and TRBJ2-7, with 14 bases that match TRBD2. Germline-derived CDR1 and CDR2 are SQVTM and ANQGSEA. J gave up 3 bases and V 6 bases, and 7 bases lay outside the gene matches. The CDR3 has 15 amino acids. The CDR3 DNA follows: TGCAGCGTCAGGGGCGGGACTAGCGGGGGCTACGAGCAGTACTTC. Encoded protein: CSVRGGTSGGYEQYF.

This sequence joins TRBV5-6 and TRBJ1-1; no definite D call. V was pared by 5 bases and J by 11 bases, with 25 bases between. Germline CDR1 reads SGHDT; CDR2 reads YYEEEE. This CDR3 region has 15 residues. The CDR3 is CASSYMTQTTPRAFF. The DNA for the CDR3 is TGTGCCAGCAGTTACATGACACAAACAACCCCTAGGGCTTTCTTT.

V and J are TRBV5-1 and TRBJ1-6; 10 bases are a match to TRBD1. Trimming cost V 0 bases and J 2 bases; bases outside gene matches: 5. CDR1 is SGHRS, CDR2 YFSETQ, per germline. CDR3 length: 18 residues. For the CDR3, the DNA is TGCGCCAGCAGCTTGGCCCCCGGACAGGGGGCCTATAATTCACCCCTCCACTTT. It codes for CASSLAPGQGAYNSPLHF.

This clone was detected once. In DNA, the CDR3 is TGCGCCAGTCCCCCCCCGGTGAACACTGAAGCTTTCTTT. Its protein is CASPPPVNTEAFF. The rearrangement uses TRBV23-1 and TRBJ1-1; D ambiguous. TRBV23-1 is reported as an ORF; its role is uncertain. V dropped 9 bases and J dropped 0 bases, with 11 bases sitting between them. The CDR3 has 13 amino acids.

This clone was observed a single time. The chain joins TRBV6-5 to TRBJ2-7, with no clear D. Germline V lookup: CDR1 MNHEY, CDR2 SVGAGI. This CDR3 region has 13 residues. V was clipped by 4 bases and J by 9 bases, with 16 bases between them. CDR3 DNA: TGTGCCAGCAGTTTGACCGGCCCCGCAGGGCAGTACTTC. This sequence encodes CASSLTGPAGQYF.

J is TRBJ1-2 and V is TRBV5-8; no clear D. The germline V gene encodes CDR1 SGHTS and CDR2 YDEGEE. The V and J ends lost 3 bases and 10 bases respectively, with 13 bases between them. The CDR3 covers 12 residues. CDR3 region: CASSSQDGYYTF. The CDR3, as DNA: TGTGCCAGCAGCTCCCAGGACGGGTACTACACCTTC.

The CDR3 loop is CASSLGDSGNTIYF. CDR3 DNA: TGCGCCAGCAGCTTAGGGGACTCTGGAAACACCATATATTTT. The chain links TRBV5-1 to TRBJ1-3; possibly TRBD1 for D (5 bases). This CDR3 region has 14 residues. V lost 2 bases, J lost 0 bases, and 6 bases lay in between. The germline V gene encodes CDR1 SGHRS and CDR2 YFSETQ. Full variable domain (outside the CDR3, taken from reference TRBV5-1 and TRBJ1-3): KAGVTQTPRYLIKTRGQQVTLSCSPISGHRSVSWYQQTPGQGLQFLFEYFSETQRNKGNFPGRFSGRQFSNSRSEMNVSTLELGDSALYLCASSLGDSGNTIYFGEGSWLTVV.

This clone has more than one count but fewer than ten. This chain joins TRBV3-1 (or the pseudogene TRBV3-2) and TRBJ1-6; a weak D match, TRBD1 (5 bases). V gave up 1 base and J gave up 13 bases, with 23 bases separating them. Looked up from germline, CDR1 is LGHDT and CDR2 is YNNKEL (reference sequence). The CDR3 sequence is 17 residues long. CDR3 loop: CASSQGGRGGDPMPLHF. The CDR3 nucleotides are TGTGCCAGCAGCCAAGGGGGTAGGGGAGGGGACCCTATGCCCCTCCACTTT.

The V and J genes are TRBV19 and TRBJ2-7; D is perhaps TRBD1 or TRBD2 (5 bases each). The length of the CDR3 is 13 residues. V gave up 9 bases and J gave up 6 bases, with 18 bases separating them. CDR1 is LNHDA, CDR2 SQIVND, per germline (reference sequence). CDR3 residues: CASRGSGAGEQYF. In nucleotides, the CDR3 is TGTGCCAGCCGGGGCTCTGGGGCGGGCGAGCAGTACTTC.

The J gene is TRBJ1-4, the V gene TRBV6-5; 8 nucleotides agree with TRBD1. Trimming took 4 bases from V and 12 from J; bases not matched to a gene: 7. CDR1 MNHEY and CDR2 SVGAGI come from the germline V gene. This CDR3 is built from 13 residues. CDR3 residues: CASSWTGREELFF. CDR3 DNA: TGTGCCAGCAGTTGGACAGGGAGGGAGGAACTGTTTTTT.

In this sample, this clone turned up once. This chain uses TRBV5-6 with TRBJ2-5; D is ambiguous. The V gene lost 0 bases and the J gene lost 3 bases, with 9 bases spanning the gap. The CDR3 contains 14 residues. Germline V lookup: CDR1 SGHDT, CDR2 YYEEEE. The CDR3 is CASSLGSSKETQYF. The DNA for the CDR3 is TGTGCCAGCAGCTTGGGAAGCTCGAAAGAGACCCAGTACTTC.

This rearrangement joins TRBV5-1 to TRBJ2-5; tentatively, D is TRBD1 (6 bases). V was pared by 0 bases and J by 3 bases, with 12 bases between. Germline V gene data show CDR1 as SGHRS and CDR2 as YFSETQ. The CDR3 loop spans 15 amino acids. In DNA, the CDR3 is TGCGCCAGCAGCTTGGGGCCCCGACAGGAAGAGACCCAGTACTTC. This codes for CASSLGPRQEETQYF.

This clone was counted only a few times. CDR3 sequence reads: CASSQEPGAYNSPLHF. In DNA form, the CDR3 reads TGCGCCAGCAGCCAAGAGCCGGGGGCCTATAATTCACCCCTCCACTTT. V is TRBV4-1 and J is TRBJ1-6; possibly TRBD1 for D (5 bases). Trimming stripped 0 bases from V and 2 bases from J, with 8 bases between. This CDR3 has 16 amino acids. Germline values: CDR1 MGHRA, CDR2 YSYEKL.

In DNA, the CDR3 is TGTGCCAGCACAGGGGATTGGGATTCACCCCTCCACTTT. Protein product: CASTGDWDSPLHF. J is TRBJ1-6 and V is TRBV27; the D gene is possibly TRBD1 (6 bases). Per germline, CDR1 MNHEY and CDR2 SMNVEV (reference sequence). Trimming removed 7 bases from V and 8 bases from J, with 12 bases in between. The CDR3 runs 13 residues.

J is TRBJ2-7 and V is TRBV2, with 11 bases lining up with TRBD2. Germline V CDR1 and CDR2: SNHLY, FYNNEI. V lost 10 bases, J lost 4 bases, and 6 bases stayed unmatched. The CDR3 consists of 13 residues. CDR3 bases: TGTGCCATCAGACTAGCGGGGAGGTACGAGCAGTACTTC. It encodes CAIRLAGRYEQYF.

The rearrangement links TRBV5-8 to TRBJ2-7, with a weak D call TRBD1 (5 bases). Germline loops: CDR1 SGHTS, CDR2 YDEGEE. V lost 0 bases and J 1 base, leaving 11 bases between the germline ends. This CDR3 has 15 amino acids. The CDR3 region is CASSLGQKRSYEQYF. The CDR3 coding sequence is TGTGCCAGCAGCTTGGGACAGAAGCGTTCCTACGAGCAGTACTTC. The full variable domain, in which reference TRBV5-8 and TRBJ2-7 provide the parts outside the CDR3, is EAGVTQSPTHLIKTRGQQATLRCSPISGHTSVYWYQQALGLGLQFLLWYDEGEERNRGNFPPRFSGRQFPNYSSELNVNALELEDSALYLCASSLGQKRSYEQYFGPGTRLTVT.

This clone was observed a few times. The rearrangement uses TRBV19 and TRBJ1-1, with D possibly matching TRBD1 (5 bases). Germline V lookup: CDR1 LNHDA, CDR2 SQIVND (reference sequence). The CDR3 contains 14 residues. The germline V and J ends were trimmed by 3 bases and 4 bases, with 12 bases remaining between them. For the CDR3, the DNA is TGTGCCAGTAGTATCTCAGGGAGGACCACTGAAGCTTTCTTT. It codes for CASSISGRTTEAFF.

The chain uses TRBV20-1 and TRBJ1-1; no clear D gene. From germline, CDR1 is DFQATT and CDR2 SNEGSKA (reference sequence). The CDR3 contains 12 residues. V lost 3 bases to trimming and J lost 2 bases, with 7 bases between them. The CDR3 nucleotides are TGCAGTGCTAGTGTACGAAACACTGAAGCTTTCTTT. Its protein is CSASVRNTEAFF.

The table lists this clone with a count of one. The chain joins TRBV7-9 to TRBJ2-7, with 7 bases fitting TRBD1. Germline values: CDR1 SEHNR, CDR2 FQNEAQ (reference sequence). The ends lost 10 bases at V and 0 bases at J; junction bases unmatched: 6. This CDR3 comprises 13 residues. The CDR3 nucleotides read TGTGCCATTCGGACAGGCAACTCCTACGAGCAGTACTTC. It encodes CAIRTGNSYEQYF. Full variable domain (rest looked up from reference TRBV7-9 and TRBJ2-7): DTGVSQNPRHKITKRGQNVTFRCDPISEHNRLYWYRQTLGQGPEFLTYFQNEAQLEKSRLLSDRFSAERPKGSFSTLEIQRTEQGDSAMYLCAIRTGNSYEQYFGPGTRLTVT.

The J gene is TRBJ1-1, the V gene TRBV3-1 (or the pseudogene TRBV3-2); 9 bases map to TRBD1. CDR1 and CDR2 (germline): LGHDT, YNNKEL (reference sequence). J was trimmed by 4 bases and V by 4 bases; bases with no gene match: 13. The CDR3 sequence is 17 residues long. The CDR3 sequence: CASSPIPGQGISTEAFF. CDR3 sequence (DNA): TGTGCCAGCAGCCCCATTCCGGGACAGGGCATCAGCACTGAAGCTTTCTTT.

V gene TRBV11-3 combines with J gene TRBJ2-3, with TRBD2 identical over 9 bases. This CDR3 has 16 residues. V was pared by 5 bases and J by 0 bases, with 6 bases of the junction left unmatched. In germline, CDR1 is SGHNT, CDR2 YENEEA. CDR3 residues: CASSVGGGASTDTQYF. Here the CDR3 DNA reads TGTGCCAGCAGCGTAGGCGGGGGGGCGAGCACAGATACGCAGTATTTT. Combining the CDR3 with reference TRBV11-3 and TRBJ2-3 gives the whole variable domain EAGVVQSPRYKIIEKKQPVAFWCNPISGHNTLYWYLQNLGQGPELLIRYENEEAVDDSQLPKDRFSAERLKGVDSTLKIQPAELGDSAVYLCASSVGGGASTDTQYFGPGTRLTVL.

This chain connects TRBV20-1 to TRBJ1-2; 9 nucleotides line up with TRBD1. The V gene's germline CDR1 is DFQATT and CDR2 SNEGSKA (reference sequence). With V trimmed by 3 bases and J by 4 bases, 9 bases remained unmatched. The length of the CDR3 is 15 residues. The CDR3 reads CSASTGGVQSYGYTF. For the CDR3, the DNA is TGCAGTGCTAGTACAGGGGGCGTTCAAAGCTATGGCTACACCTTC.